Described below is a single T cell receptor (beta chain) sequence and its context. The data are from a study of T cell responses to AZD1222 COVID-19 vaccine. Here immunoSEQ multiplex PCR was the method, and the copy in TCRdb shows in-frame clones only, minus some. Here the sample spans some 96,000 clones, 88% being singletons. The sequence came from an adult in good health. The sequenced sample was peripheral blood, obtained on day 0 of AZD1222 vaccination.

The CDR3 DNA reads as TGTGCCAGCTCACCACTCCAAACCTACGAGCAGTACTTC. Protein sequence: CASSPLQTYEQYF. The rearrangement links TRBV18 to TRBJ2-7; D is undetermined. The germline CDR1 and CDR2 sequences are KGHSH and LQKENI. Deletions cut 1 base from V and 2 bases from J, with 6 bases between. The CDR3 length is 13 residues. The full variable domain, in which reference TRBV18 and TRBJ2-7 provide the parts outside the CDR3, is NAGVMQNPRHLVRRRGQEARLRCSPMKGHSHVYWYRQLPEEGLKFMVYLQKENIIDESGMPKERFSAEFPKEGPSILRIQQVVRGDSAAYFCASSPLQTYEQYFGPGTRLTVT.